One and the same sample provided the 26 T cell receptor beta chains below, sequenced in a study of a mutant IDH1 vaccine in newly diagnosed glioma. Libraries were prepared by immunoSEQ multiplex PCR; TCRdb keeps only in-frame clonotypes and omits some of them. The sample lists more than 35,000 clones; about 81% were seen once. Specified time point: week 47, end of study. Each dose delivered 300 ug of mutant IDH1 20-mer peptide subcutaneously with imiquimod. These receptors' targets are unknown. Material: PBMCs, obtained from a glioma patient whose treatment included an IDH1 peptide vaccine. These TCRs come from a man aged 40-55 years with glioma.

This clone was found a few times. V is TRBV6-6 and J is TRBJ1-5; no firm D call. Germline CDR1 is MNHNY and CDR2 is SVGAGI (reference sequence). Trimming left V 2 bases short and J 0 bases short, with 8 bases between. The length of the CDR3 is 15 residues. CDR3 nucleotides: TGTGCCAGCAGTTACGGAGAGCCTAGCAATCAGCCCCAGCATTTT. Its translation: CASSYGEPSNQPQHF.

The CDR3 DNA reads as TGTGCCAGCTCACCGCAGGTTTCTGGAAACACCATATATTTT. It is translated as CASSPQVSGNTIYF. The chain has TRBV18 and TRBJ1-3, with unresolved D. The ends were cut back, 3 bases at V and 1 base at J, with 7 bases in the middle. This CDR3 is built from 14 residues. CDR1 and CDR2 from the germline V gene are KGHSH and LQKENI. Variable domain in full (rest from reference TRBV18 and TRBJ1-3): NAGVMQNPRHLVRRRGQEARLRCSPMKGHSHVYWYRQLPEEGLKFMVYLQKENIIDESGMPKERFSAEFPKEGPSILRIQQVVRGDSAAYFCASSPQVSGNTIYFGEGSWLTVV.

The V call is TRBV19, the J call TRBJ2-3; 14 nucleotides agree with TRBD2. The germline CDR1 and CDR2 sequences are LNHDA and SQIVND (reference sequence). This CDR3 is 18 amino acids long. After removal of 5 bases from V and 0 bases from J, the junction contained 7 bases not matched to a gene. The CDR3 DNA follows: TGTGCCAGTAGTGCCGGACTAGCGGGAGGCCCGAGCACAGATACGCAGTATTTT. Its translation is CASSAGLAGGPSTDTQYF.

CDR3 sequence (DNA): TGTGCCAGCAGCCCAAACAGGGGCTATGGCTACACCTTC. Translated: CASSPNRGYGYTF. J is TRBJ1-2 and V is TRBV6-5; 7 bases fit TRBD1. The CDR3 has 13 amino acids. The ends lost 6 bases at V and 4 bases at J; junction bases unmatched: 5. Germline V gene sequence: CDR1 MNHEY, CDR2 SVGAGI.

As DNA, the CDR3 is TGTGCCAGCAGTCCAGCGGGAGAGGGTGAGCAGTTCTTC. It specifies CASSPAGEGEQFF. The chain employs TRBV27 and TRBJ2-1; 8 bases match TRBD2. This CDR3 is built from 13 residues. The ends lost 5 bases at V and 9 bases at J; junction bases unmatched: 6. CDR1 is MNHEY and CDR2 is SMNVEV in the germline V gene (reference sequence).

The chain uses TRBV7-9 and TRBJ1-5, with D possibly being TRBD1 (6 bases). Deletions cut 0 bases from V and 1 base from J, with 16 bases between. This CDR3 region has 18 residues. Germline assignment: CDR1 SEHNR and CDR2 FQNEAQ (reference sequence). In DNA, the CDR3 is TGTGCCAGCAGCTTAGCCCTCGGACAGATCGGGAGCAATCAGCCCCAGCATTTT. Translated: CASSLALGQIGSNQPQHF.

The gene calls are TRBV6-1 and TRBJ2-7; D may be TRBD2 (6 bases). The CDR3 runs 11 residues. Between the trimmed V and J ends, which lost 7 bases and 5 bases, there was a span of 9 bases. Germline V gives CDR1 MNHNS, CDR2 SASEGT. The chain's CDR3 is CASTEGDEQYF. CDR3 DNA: TGTGCCAGCACGGAGGGAGACGAGCAGTACTTC.

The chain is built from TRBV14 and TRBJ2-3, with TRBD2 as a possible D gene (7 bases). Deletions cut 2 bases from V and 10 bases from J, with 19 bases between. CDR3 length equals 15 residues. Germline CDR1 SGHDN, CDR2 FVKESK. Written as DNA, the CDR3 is TGTGCCAGCAGCCAACGGGGGGCATGGGGAGGGGCGCAGTATTTT. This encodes CASSQRGAWGGAQYF. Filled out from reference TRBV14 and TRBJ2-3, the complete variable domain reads EAGVTQFPSHSVIEKGQTVTLRCDPISGHDNLYWYRRVMGKEIKFLLHFVKESKQDESGMPNNRFLAERTGGTYSTLKVQPAELEDSGVYFCASSQRGAWGGAQYFGPGTRLTVL.

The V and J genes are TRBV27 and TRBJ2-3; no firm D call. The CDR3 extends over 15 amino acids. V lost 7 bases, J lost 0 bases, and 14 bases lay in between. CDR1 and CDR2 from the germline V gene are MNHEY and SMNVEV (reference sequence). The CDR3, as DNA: TGTGCCAGCAACCCACTACCCGCTAGCACAGATACGCAGTATTTT. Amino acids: CASNPLPASTDTQYF.

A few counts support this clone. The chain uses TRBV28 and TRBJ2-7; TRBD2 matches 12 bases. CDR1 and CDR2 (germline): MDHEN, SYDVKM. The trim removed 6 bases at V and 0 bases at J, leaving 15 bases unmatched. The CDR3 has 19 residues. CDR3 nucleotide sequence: TGTGCCAGCAGAGGACCGGGACTAGCGGGCGGACGGAGCTCCTACGAGCAGTACTTC. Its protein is CASRGPGLAGGRSSYEQYF.

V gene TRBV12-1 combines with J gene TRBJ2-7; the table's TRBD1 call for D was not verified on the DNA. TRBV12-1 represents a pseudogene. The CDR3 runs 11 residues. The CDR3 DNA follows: TGTGCCAGCAGCTTACAATACGAGCAGTACTTC. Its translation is CASSLQYEQYF.

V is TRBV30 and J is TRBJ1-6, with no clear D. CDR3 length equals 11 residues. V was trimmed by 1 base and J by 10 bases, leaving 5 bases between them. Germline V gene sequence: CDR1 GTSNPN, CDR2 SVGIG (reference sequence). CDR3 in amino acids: CAWSDTSPLHF. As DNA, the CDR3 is TGTGCCTGGAGTGATACCTCACCCCTCCACTTT. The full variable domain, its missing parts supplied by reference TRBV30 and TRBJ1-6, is SQTIHQWPATLVQPVGSPLSLECTVEGTSNPNLYWYRQAAGRGLQLLFYSVGIGQISSEVPQNLSASRPQDRQFILSSKKLLLSDSGFYLCAWSDTSPLHFGNGTRLTVT.

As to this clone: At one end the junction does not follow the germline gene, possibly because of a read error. CDR3 DNA: TGCGCCAGCAGCCAAGAAACAGGGACTGGGGCCAACGTCCTGACTTTC. Its protein product is CASSQETGTGANVLTF. This chain uses TRBV7-2 with TRBJ2-6; perhaps TRBD1 as D (6 bases). The CDR3 length is 16 residues. From germline, CDR1 is SGHTA and CDR2 FQGNSA.

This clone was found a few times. The CDR3 sequence is CASSARDRGSKTQYF. DNA of the CDR3: TGTGCCAGCAGTGCCCGGGACAGGGGATCAAAGACCCAGTACTTC. The gene calls are TRBV25-1 and TRBJ2-5, with 10 positions matching TRBD1. Germline V gene lookup returns CDR1 MGHDK and CDR2 SYGVNS. Trimming cost V 4 bases and J 6 bases; bases outside gene matches: 8. The CDR3 is 15 amino acids.

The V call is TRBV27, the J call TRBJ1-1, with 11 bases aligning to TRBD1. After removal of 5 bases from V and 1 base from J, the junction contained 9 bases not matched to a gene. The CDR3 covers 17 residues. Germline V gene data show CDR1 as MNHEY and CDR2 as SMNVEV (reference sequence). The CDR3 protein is CASSPRDRGIANTEAFF. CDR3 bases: TGTGCCAGCAGTCCTCGGGACAGGGGGATCGCGAACACTGAAGCTTTCTTT.

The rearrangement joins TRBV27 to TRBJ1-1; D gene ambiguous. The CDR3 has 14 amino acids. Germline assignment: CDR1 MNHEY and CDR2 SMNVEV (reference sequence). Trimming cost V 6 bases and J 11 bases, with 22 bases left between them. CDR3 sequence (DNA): TGTGCCAGCAGGCCATTCTCGGTGGCTTTGATCGCTTTCTTT. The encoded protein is CASRPFSVALIAFF.

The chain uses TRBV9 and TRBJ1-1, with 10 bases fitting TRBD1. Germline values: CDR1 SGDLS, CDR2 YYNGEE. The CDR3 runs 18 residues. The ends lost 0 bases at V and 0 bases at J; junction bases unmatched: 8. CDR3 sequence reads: CASSVAGQGSGVNTEAFF. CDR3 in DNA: TGTGCCAGCAGCGTAGCGGGACAGGGGTCAGGGGTGAACACTGAAGCTTTCTTT.

The CDR3 coding sequence is TGTGCCAGCTCATGGTCCTCAATGGACTCCCCCGAGTGGAAGCAGTTCTTC. Its translation is CASSWSSMDSPEWKQFF. The chain links TRBV18 to TRBJ2-1, with D possibly matching TRBD2 (5 bases). The germline CDR1 and CDR2 sequences are KGHSH and LQKENI. V lost 5 bases to trimming and J lost 11 bases, with 28 bases between them. The CDR3 runs to 17 residues.

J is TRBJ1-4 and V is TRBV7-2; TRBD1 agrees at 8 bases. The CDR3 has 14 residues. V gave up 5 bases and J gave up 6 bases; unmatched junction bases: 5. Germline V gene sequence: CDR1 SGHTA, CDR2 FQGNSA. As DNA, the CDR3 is TGTGCCAGCAGCCCCAGGGGGCCGGATGAAAAACTGTTTTTT. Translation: CASSPRGPDEKLFF. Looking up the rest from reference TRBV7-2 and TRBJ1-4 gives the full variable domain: GAGVSQSPSNKVTEKGKDVELRCDPISGHTALYWYRQSLGQGLEFLIYFQGNSAPDKSGLPSDRFSAERTGGSVSTLTIQRTQQEDSAVYLCASSPRGPDEKLFFGSGTQLSVL.

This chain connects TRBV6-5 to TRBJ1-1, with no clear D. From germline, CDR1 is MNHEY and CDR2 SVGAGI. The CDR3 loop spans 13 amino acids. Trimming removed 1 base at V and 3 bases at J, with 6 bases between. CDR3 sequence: CASSYLTDTEAFF. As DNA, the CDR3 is TGTGCCAGCAGTTACTTGACTGACACTGAAGCTTTCTTT.

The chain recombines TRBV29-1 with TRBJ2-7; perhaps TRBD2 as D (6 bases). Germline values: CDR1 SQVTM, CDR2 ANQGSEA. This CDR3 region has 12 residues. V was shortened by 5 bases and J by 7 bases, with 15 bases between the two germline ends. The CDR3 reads CSVLTRGGEQYV. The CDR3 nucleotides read TGCAGCGTTCTCACCCGTGGGGGGGAGCAGTACGTC.

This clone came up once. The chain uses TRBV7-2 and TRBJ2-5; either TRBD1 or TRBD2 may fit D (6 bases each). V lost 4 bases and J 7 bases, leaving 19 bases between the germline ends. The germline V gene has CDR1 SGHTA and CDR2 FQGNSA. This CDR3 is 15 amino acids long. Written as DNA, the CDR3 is TGTGCCAGCAGCTCCGACGCACAGGGCGGGATGACCCAGTACTTC. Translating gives CASSSDAQGGMTQYF.

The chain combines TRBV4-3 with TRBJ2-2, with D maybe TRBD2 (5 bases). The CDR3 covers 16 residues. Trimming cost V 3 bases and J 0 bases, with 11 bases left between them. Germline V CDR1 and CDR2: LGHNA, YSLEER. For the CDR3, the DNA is TGCGCCAGCAGCCAGGAGGTAGTCGCGAACACCGGGGAGCTGTTTTTT. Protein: CASSQEVVANTGELFF.

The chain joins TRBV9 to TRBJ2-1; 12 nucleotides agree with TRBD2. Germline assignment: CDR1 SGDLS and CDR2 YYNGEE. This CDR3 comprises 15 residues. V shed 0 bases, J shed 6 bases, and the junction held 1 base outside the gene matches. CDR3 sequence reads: CASSVAGLAGNEQFF. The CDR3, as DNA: TGTGCCAGCAGCGTAGCGGGACTAGCGGGCAATGAGCAGTTCTTC.

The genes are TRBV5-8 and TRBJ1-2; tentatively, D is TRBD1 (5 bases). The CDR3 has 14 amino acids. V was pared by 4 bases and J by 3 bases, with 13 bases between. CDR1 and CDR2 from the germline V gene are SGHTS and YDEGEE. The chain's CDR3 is CASSGWGSYYGYTF. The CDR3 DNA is TGTGCCAGCAGCGGGTGGGGCAGCTACTATGGCTACACCTTC.

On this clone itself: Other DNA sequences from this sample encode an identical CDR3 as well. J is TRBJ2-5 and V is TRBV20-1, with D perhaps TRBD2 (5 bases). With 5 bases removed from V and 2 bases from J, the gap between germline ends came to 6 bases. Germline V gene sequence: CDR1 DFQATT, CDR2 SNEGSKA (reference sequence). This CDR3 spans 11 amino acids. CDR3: CSARTQETQYF. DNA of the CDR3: TGCAGTGCTCGGACTCAAGAGACCCAGTACTTC.